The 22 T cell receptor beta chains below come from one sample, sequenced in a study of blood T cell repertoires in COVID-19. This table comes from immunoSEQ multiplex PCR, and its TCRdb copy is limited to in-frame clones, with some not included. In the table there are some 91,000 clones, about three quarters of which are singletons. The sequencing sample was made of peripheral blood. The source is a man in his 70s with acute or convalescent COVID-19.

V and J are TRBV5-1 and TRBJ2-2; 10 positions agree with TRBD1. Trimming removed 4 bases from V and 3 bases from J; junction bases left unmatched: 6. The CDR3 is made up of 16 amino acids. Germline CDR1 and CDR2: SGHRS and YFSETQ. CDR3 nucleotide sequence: TGCGCCAGCAGCCCCAGACAGGGGGCTGACACCGGGGAGCTGTTTTTT. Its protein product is CASSPRQGADTGELFF.

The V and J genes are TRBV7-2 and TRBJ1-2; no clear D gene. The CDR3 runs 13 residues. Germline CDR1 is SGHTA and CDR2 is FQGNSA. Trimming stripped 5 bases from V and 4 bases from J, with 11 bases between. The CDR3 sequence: CASSPGFSYGYTF. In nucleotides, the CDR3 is TGTGCCAGCAGCCCGGGATTTTCCTATGGCTACACCTTC.

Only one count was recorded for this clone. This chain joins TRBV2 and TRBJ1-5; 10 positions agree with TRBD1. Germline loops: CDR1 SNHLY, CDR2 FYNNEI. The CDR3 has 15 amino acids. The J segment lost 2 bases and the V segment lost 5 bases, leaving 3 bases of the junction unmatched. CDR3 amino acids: CASSWDRGGNQPQHF. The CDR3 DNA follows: TGTGCCAGCAGTTGGGACAGGGGTGGCAATCAGCCCCAGCATTTT. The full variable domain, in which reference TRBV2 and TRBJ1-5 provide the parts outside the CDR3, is EPEVTQTPSHQVTQMGQEVILRCVPISNHLYFYWYRQILGQKVEFLVSFYNNEISEKSEIFDDQFSVERPDGSNFTLKIRSTKLEDSAMYFCASSWDRGGNQPQHFGDGTRLSIL.

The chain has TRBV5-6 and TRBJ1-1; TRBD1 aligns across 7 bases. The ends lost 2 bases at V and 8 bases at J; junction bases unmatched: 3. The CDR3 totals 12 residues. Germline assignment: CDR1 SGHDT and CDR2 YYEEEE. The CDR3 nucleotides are TGTGCCAGCAGCTTTAAGACAGGGGAAGCTTTCTTT. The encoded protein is CASSFKTGEAFF.

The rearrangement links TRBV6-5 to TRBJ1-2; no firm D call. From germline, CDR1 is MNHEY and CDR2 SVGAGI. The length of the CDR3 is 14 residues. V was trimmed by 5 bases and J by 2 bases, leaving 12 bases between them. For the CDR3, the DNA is TGTGCCAGCAGTCCCGGCGGAGGGAACTATGGCTACACCTTC. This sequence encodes CASSPGGGNYGYTF.

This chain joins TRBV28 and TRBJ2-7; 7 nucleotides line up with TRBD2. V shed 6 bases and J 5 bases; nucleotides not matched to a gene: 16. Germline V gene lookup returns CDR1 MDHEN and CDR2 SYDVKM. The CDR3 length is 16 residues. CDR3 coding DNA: TGTGCCAGCAGCCGTCGCGGCGGGAGTCCTCTGAACGAGCAGTACTTC. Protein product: CASSRRGGSPLNEQYF.

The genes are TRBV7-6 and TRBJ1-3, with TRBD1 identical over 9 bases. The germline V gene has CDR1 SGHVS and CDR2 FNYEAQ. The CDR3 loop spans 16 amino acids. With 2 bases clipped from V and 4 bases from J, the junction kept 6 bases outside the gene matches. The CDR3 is CASSLRDRAGGNTIYF. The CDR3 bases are TGTGCCAGCAGCTTAAGGGACAGGGCGGGAGGAAACACCATATATTTT.

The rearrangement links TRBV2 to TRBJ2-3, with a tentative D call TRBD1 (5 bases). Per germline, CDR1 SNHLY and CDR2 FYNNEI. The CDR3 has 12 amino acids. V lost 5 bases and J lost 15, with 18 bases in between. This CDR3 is CASSRREFGKYF. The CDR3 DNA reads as TGTGCCAGCAGTCGCAGGGAATTCGGCAAATATTTT.

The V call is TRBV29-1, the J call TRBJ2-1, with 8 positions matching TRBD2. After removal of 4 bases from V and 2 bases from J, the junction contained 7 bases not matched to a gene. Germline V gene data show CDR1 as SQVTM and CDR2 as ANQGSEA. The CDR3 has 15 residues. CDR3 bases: TGCAGCGTTGGTTCCAGCGGGAGTGCCTACAATGAGCAGTTCTTC. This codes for CSVGSSGSAYNEQFF.

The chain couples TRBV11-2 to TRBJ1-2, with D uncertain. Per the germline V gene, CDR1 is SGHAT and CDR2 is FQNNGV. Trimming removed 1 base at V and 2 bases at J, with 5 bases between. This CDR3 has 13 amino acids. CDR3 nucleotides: TGTGCCAGCAGCTTAGGGCGGAACTATGGCTACACCTTC. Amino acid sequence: CASSLGRNYGYTF.

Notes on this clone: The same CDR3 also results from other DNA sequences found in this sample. CDR3 residues: CATSDTTGGNTEAFF. CDR3 bases: TGTGCCACCAGTGACACGACAGGGGGGAACACTGAAGCTTTCTTT. The rearrangement joins TRBV24-1 to TRBJ1-1, with TRBD1 matching over 9 bases. Losses at the gene ends were 4 bases for V and 1 base for J; bases not matched to a gene: 3. The CDR3 is made up of 15 amino acids. CDR1 is KGHDR and CDR2 is SFDVKD in the germline V gene.

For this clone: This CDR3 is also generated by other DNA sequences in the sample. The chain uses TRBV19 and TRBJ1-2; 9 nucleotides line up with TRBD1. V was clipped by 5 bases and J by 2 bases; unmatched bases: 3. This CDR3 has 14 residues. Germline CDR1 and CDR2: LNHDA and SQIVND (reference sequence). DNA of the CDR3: TGTGCCAGTAGTCGGGGACAGGGCAACTATGGCTACACCTTC. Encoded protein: CASSRGQGNYGYTF.

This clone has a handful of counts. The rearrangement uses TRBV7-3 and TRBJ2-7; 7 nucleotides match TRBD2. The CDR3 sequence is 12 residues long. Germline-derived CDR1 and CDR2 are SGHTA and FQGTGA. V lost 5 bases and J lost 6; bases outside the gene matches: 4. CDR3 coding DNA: TGTGCCAGCAGCCCTGGGGGGGTCGAGCAGTACTTC. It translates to CASSPGGVEQYF.

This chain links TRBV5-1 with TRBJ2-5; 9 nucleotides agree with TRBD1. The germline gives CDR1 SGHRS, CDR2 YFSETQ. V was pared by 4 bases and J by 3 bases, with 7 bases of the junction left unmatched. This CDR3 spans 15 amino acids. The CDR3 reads CASSQQGAKEETQYF. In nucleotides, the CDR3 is TGCGCCAGCAGCCAACAGGGGGCTAAGGAAGAGACCCAGTACTTC.

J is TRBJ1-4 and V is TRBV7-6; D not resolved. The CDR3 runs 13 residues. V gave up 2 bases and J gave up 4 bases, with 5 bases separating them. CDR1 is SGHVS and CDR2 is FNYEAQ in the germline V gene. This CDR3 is CASSLSLNEKLFF. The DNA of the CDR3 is TGTGCCAGCAGCTTATCCCTTAATGAAAAACTGTTTTTT.

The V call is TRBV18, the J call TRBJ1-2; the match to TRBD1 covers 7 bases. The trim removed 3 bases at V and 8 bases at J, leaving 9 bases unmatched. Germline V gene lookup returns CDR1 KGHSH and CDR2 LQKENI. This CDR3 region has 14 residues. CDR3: CASSPLDRREGYTF. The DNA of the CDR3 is TGTGCCAGCTCACCTCTGGACAGGAGGGAGGGCTACACCTTC. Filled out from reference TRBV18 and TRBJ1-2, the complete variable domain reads NAGVMQNPRHLVRRRGQEARLRCSPMKGHSHVYWYRQLPEEGLKFMVYLQKENIIDESGMPKERFSAEFPKEGPSILRIQQVVRGDSAAYFCASSPLDRREGYTFGSGTRLTVV.

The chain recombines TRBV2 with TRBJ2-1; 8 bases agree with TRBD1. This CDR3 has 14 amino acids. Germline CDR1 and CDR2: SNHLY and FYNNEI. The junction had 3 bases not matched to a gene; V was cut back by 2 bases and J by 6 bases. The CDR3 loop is CASSERTGSNEQFF. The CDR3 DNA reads TGTGCCAGCAGTGAAAGGACAGGGAGCAATGAGCAGTTCTTC.

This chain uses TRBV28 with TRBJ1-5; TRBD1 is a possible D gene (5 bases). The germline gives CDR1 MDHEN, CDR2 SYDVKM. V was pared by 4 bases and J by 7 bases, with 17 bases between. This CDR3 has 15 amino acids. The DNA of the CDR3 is TGTGCCAGCAGTTCCCCGGGGACTCGGGGGCAGCCCCAGCATTTT. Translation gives CASSSPGTRGQPQHF.

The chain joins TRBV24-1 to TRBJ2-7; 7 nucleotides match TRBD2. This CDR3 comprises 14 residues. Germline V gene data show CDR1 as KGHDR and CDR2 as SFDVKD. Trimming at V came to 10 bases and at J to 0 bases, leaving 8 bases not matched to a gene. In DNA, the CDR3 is TGTGCCACAGCGGGAAAGGATAACTCCTACGAGCAGTACTTC. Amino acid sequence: CATAGKDNSYEQYF.

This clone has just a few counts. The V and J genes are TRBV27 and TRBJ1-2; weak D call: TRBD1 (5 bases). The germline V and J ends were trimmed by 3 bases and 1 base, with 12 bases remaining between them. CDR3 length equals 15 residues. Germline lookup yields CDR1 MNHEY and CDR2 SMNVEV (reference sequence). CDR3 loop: CASSFGRGFNYGYTF. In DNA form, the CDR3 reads TGTGCCAGCAGTTTCGGAAGGGGCTTTAACTATGGCTACACCTTC.

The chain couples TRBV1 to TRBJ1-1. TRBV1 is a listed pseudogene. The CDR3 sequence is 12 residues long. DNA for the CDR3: TGCACCAGCACCCATGCGGCCACTGAAGCTTTCTTT. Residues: CTSTHAATEAFF.

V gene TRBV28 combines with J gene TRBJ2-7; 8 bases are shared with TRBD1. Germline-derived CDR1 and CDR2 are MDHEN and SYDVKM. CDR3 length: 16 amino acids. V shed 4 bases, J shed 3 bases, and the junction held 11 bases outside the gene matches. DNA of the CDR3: TGTGCCAGCAGTTCCCTTTCTGGGACAGGCCTCTACGAGCAGTACTTC. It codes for CASSSLSGTGLYEQYF. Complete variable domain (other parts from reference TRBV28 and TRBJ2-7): DVKVTQSSRYLVKRTGEKVFLECVQDMDHENMFWYRQDPGLGLRLIYFSYDVKMKEKGDIPEGYSVSREKKERFSLILESASTNQTSMYLCASSSLSGTGLYEQYFGPGTRLTVT.